This T cell receptor (beta chain) was found in a study of cytomegalovirus exposure and HLA in healthy donors. PCR employed 60 Vbeta and 13 Jbeta primers. Sequencing used immunoSEQ multiplex PCR; TCRdb keeps in-frame clones, though not all of them. The sample's table shows tens of thousands of clones. Donors sampled were nominally healthy, though unrecorded immune exposures were likely. The specimen sequenced was PBMCs. This clonotype was obtained from a male donor in good health and CMV-seropositive.

The CDR3 reads CASSLGARGTEAFF. For the CDR3, the DNA is TGCGCCAGCAGCTTGGGGGCGCGGGGCACTGAAGCTTTCTTT. The chain has TRBV5-1 and TRBJ1-1; D is unclear. CDR3 length equals 14 residues. CDR1 and CDR2 from the germline V gene are SGHRS and YFSETQ. Trimming took 0 bases from V and 4 from J, leaving 10 bases between them. The full variable domain, completed using reference TRBV5-1 and TRBJ1-1, is KAGVTQTPRYLIKTRGQQVTLSCSPISGHRSVSWYQQTPGQGLQFLFEYFSETQRNKGNFPGRFSGRQFSNSRSEMNVSTLELGDSALYLCASSLGARGTEAFFGQGTRLTVV.